These 10 T cell receptor beta chains were all obtained from the same sample, sequenced in a study of blood T cell repertoires in COVID-19. Clones were read by immunoSEQ multiplex PCR, and TCRdb kept only the in-frame ones, dropping some. The table lists about 200,000 clones, approximately 80% of them singletons. Material for sequencing was peripheral blood. Every receptor here comes from a human donor in a cohort sampled during active COVID-19.

The rearrangement links TRBV29-1 to TRBJ2-3, with D tentatively TRBD1 (6 bases). The CDR3 is made up of 13 amino acids. V lost 3 bases to trimming and J lost 5 bases, with 12 bases between them. Germline-derived CDR1 and CDR2 are SQVTM and ANQGSEA. CDR3 DNA sequence: TGCAGCGTTGATTGGAAACAGGGAGATACGCAGTATTTT. Translated, it gives CSVDWKQGDTQYF.

This clone appeared many times. V usage is TRBV11-2 and J usage is TRBJ2-7, with D perhaps TRBD2 (6 bases). Per germline, CDR1 SGHAT and CDR2 FQNNGV. The CDR3 is 16 amino acids. Trimming cost V 4 bases and J 0 bases, with 16 bases left between them. CDR3 bases: TGTGCCAGCAGCTCGAGACTAGGAGGTAGCTCCTACGAGCAGTACTTC. It encodes CASSSRLGGSSYEQYF.

This rearrangement joins TRBV5-1 to TRBJ2-7; 10 nucleotides line up with TRBD1. The CDR3 runs to 15 residues. Trimming at V came to 0 bases and at J to 2 bases, leaving 2 bases not matched to a gene. Germline assignment: CDR1 SGHRS and CDR2 YFSETQ. CDR3 in DNA: TGCGCCAGCAGCTTGGCTGGGACAGGGGCCTACGAGCAGTACTTC. It codes for CASSLAGTGAYEQYF.

The J gene is TRBJ2-5, the V gene TRBV10-3; 7 positions agree with TRBD1. There are 15 residues in the CDR3. Germline trimming cut 0 bases from V and 2 bases from J; bases unmatched to any gene: 3. Germline CDR1 and CDR2: ENHRY and SYGVKD. As DNA, the CDR3 is TGTGCCATCAGTGAGTCCGGCAGGGGGCAAGAGACCCAGTACTTC. This sequence encodes CAISESGRGQETQYF.

This clone was detected a few times. The rearrangement uses TRBV13 and TRBJ1-2, with D perhaps TRBD1 (5 bases). The CDR3 spans 16 residues. V was cut by 0 bases and J by 5 bases, with 16 bases left in between. Germline lookup yields CDR1 PRHDT and CDR2 FYEKMQ (reference sequence). Written as DNA, the CDR3 is TGTGCCAGCAGCTTAGGCCCCGTCGGCAGGGTTTATGGCTACACCTTC. Amino acid sequence: CASSLGPVGRVYGYTF.

V usage is TRBV5-4 and J usage is TRBJ2-5; weak D call: TRBD1 (5 bases). The CDR3 consists of 14 residues. Germline V gives CDR1 SGHNT, CDR2 YYREEE (reference sequence). Between the trimmed V and J ends, which lost 7 bases and 3 bases, there was a span of 16 bases. CDR3 region: CASGIRAGEETQYF. Written as DNA, the CDR3 is TGTGCCAGCGGAATCAGGGCAGGCGAAGAGACCCAGTACTTC.

This sequence joins TRBV28 and TRBJ1-3, with D hard to call. The CDR3 has 13 residues. The germline V gene encodes CDR1 MDHEN and CDR2 SYDVKM. V shed 2 bases and J shed 3 bases, with 5 bases lying between them. CDR3 region: CASSLVYGNTIYF. DNA for the CDR3: TGTGCCAGCAGTTTAGTCTATGGAAACACCATATATTTT.

This clone was recorded once. V and J are TRBV30 and TRBJ2-7; 13 bases map to TRBD2. The CDR3 has 16 residues. V trimming: 3 bases; J trimming: 6 bases; junction bases outside the gene matches: 11. CDR1 GTSNPN and CDR2 SVGIG come from the germline V gene (reference sequence). The CDR3: CAWSLGLAGPLFEQYF. Written as DNA, the CDR3 is TGTGCCTGGAGCCTGGGACTAGCGGGACCCTTGTTCGAGCAGTACTTC.

V is TRBV6-1 and J is TRBJ2-7; D may be TRBD1 (6 bases). Germline CDR1 and CDR2: MNHNS and SASEGT. The CDR3 is 15 residues long. The germline V and J ends were trimmed by 2 bases and 0 bases, with 11 bases remaining between them. This CDR3 reads CASSEYDRSSYEQYF. The CDR3 DNA reads TGTGCCAGCAGTGAATACGACAGGAGCTCCTACGAGCAGTACTTC.

V usage is TRBV5-1 and J usage is TRBJ2-2, with 9 bases aligning to TRBD1. This CDR3 has 14 residues. In germline, CDR1 is SGHRS, CDR2 YFSETQ. J was trimmed by 5 bases and V by 5 bases; bases with no gene match: 4. The CDR3 protein is CASSHRGHTGELFF. The CDR3 nucleotides are TGCGCCAGCAGTCACAGGGGGCATACCGGGGAGCTGTTTTTT.